A selection of T cell receptor beta chains follows, all from one sample in a study of CD8 T cells in ankylosing spondylitis. In TCRdb, the 5' RACE reads were re-called with MiXCR into one record per CDR3 protein. Seen here are 120,000 to 150,000 distinct CDR3 sequences, roughly 8% observed once, and the top ten hold about 7.3%. Material: synovial fluid, either unsorted or a sorted T cell fraction (not recorded which). These receptor sequences come from a male donor with ankylosing spondylitis. CDR3s include the opening cysteine and the closing phenylalanine or tryptophan. The D gene is left open where the match is weak. Clone size is not always given. Where it is, it says once, few, many or a class for expanded clones.

clone_size,v_call,d_call,j_call,cdr3_nt,cdr3_aa
-,TRBV20-1,-,TRBJ1-1,TGCAGTGCTGACCCGGGACCCCCGATTGAAGCTTTCTTT,CSADPGPPIEAFF
few,TRBV4-1,TRBD1,TRBJ1-1,TGCGCCAGCAGCCAAGAGGAATCCTGGACAGGGGGGGCCTCCCCTGAAGCTTTCTTT,CASSQEESWTGGASPEAFF
many,TRBV5-6,-,TRBJ2-6,TGTGCCAGCAGCCAGCGGCAGGGTGGGGCCAACGTCCTGACTTTC,CASSQRQGGANVLTF
few,TRBV5-1,-,TRBJ1-1,TGCGCCAGCAGCTGGGGGAGTGGGCAGGGGATCACTGAAGCTTTCTTT,CASSWGSGQGITEAFF
few,TRBV28,-,TRBJ2-7,TGTGCCAGCAAAGCCGGGCCAGGACATTACGAGCAGTACTTC,CASKAGPGHYEQYF
many,TRBV28,-,TRBJ1-5,TGTGCCAGCAGTCCCCTTGACAATCGCAATCAGCCCCAGCATTTT,CASSPLDNRNQPQHF
many,TRBV7-2,TRBD2,TRBJ2-1,TGTGCCAGCAGCAGTATAGCGGGAGGGATAAACGAGCAGTTCTTC,CASSSIAGGINEQFF
many,TRBV20-1,-,TRBJ1-2,TGCAGTGCTAGAGATGGGGGCGGCTACACCTTC,CSARDGGGYTF
-,TRBV2,-,TRBJ1-4,TGTGCCTGCATGGAGTCGGCCGATGGAGGACTTATGGGTGAAAAACTGTTTTTT,CACMESADGGLMGEKLFF
many,TRBV4-3,-,TRBJ2-2,TGCGCCAGCAGCCAACGATCCTGGAGGGGTAACACCGGGGAGCTGTTTTTT,CASSQRSWRGNTGELFF
few,TRBV2,-,TRBJ1-1,TGTGCCAGCAGGGGCACTATCACTGAAGCTTTCTTT,CASRGTITEAFF
many,TRBV20-1,-,TRBJ1-1,TGCAGTGCTATCGGGTCCGTCTCGAACACTGAAGCTTTCTTT,CSAIGSVSNTEAFF
once,TRBV18,-,TRBJ1-1,TGTGCCAGCTCACCAAACCGAGACACCCCCGGGGCTTTCTTT,CASSPNRDTPGAFF
-,TRBV28,-,TRBJ1-4,TGTGCCAGCAGTTTGGAGGGGGCTAATGAAAAACTGTTTTTT,CASSLEGANEKLFF
few,TRBV6-5,TRBD1,TRBJ2-1,TGTGCCAGCAGTTATGGGACAGGGTTACATGAGCAGTTCTTC,CASSYGTGLHEQFF
few,TRBV5-4,TRBD2,TRBJ2-1,TGTGCCAGCAGCTTGATGCCTAGCGGGAGTTTTGATGAGCAGTTCTTC,CASSLMPSGSFDEQFF
many,TRBV2,-,TRBJ1-4,TGTGCCTCTGCGGCGGGGGATGGTAATGAAAAACTGTTTTTT,CASAAGDGNEKLFF
many,TRBV4-1,-,TRBJ2-7,TGCGCCAGCAGCCAAAAACCGGCTGGGGACACCTACGAGCAGTACTTC,CASSQKPAGDTYEQYF
-,TRBV20-1,-,TRBJ2-7,TGCAGTGCCCCAAGGACCCAAGCCGAGCAGTACTTC,CSAPRTQAEQYF
-,TRBV19,TRBD1,TRBJ2-3,TGTGCCAGTAGTACCATTACCCCGAAAGGGGGCGCCCCGGATACGCAGTATTTT,CASSTITPKGGAPDTQYF
few,TRBV9,-,TRBJ2-3,TGTGCCAGCTCCCGGTCCAGCACAGATACGCAGTATTTT,CASSRSSTDTQYF
few,TRBV27,-,TRBJ2-3,TGTGCCAGCAGTTTATCGTCAGGACTCCCCGGACTTACGCAGTATTTT,CASSLSSGLPGLTQYF
-,TRBV20-1,-,TRBJ2-2,TGCAGTGCTATGGCCTCCGGCTACGGGGAGCTGTTTTTT,CSAMASGYGELFF